A selection of T cell receptor beta chains follows, all from one sample in a study of T cells in Graves' hyperthyroidism and ophthalmopathy. TCRdb redid the calling of the multiplex PCR reads with MiXCR, one entry per CDR3 protein. The table includes about 680,000 distinct CDR3 sequences, 30% to 40% detected once. Sequenced: blood. The receptor source for this set is a middle-aged woman with Graves' hyperthyroidism. The CDR3 runs from the conserved cysteine through the conserved F or W. Each record gives: J gene, V gene, D gene, clone size, CDR3 protein. A D gene is named only where the DNA matches it firmly. Size values are once, few and many counts, or a class for expanded clones, and some rows have none.

j_call: TRBJ1-1
v_call: TRBV12-3/TRBV12-4
d_call: NA
clone_size: few
cdr3_aa: CASSLVGTRNTEAFF

j_call: TRBJ2-5
v_call: TRBV29-1
d_call: NA
clone_size: many
cdr3_aa: CSVEAGRTETQYF

j_call: TRBJ2-5
v_call: TRBV7-2
d_call: TRBD1
clone_size: NA
cdr3_aa: CASSQEVGQQETQYF

j_call: TRBJ2-7
v_call: TRBV29-1
d_call: TRBD1
clone_size: once
cdr3_aa: CSVVGDRGGLYEQYF

j_call: TRBJ1-1
v_call: TRBV6-6
d_call: NA
clone_size: NA
cdr3_aa: CASSSSTEYTEAFF

j_call: TRBJ1-1
v_call: TRBV5-1
d_call: TRBD1
clone_size: NA
cdr3_aa: CANHLGDRVTEAFF

j_call: TRBJ2-5
v_call: TRBV12-3/TRBV12-4
d_call: TRBD2
clone_size: many
cdr3_aa: CASTLAGGRGETQYF

j_call: TRBJ1-5
v_call: TRBV19
d_call: TRBD1
clone_size: NA
cdr3_aa: CASSMGGTGVQPQHF

j_call: TRBJ2-7
v_call: TRBV5-4
d_call: NA
clone_size: NA
cdr3_aa: CASSYNYGQYF

j_call: TRBJ1-5
v_call: TRBV12-3/TRBV12-4
d_call: NA
clone_size: many
cdr3_aa: CASSFRGAQHF

j_call: TRBJ1-5
v_call: TRBV6-2/TRBV6-3
d_call: NA
clone_size: many
cdr3_aa: CASSYYLQPQHF

j_call: TRBJ2-6
v_call: TRBV20-1
d_call: NA
clone_size: NA
cdr3_aa: CSARAQGGSGANVLTF

j_call: TRBJ2-5
v_call: TRBV27
d_call: NA
clone_size: NA
cdr3_aa: CASSLKERHTQYF

j_call: TRBJ1-2
v_call: TRBV9
d_call: NA
clone_size: many
cdr3_aa: CASSVAFSGVGYTF

j_call: TRBJ1-4
v_call: TRBV7-8
d_call: TRBD1
clone_size: many
cdr3_aa: CASSSDRVPTNEKLFF

j_call: TRBJ1-5
v_call: TRBV12-3/TRBV12-4
d_call: NA
clone_size: many
cdr3_aa: CASSLGAVGSPQHF

j_call: TRBJ2-7
v_call: TRBV2
d_call: TRBD1
clone_size: many
cdr3_aa: CASSWDRGVSYEQYF

j_call: TRBJ2-7
v_call: TRBV6-5
d_call: TRBD2
clone_size: few
cdr3_aa: CASSYSMAGGYHEQYF

j_call: TRBJ2-5
v_call: TRBV29-1
d_call: NA
clone_size: NA
cdr3_aa: CSVDLEEETQYF

j_call: TRBJ1-5
v_call: TRBV7-3
d_call: TRBD1
clone_size: NA
cdr3_aa: CASSVSGGRSNQPQHF

j_call: TRBJ2-2
v_call: TRBV10-3
d_call: NA
clone_size: many
cdr3_aa: CASHGRSGELFF

j_call: TRBJ2-2
v_call: TRBV10-3
d_call: TRBD1
clone_size: NA
cdr3_aa: CASNTGVTGELFF

j_call: TRBJ1-6
v_call: TRBV29-1
d_call: TRBD1
clone_size: many
cdr3_aa: CSVADRGSDSPLHF

j_call: TRBJ1-1
v_call: TRBV27
d_call: NA
clone_size: NA
cdr3_aa: CASSLSGGRLNTEAFF

j_call: TRBJ1-5
v_call: TRBV10-3
d_call: TRBD1
clone_size: many
cdr3_aa: CAISESNRGANQPQHF

j_call: TRBJ1-2
v_call: TRBV25-1
d_call: NA
clone_size: NA
cdr3_aa: CASSPGVGHYGYTF

j_call: TRBJ1-5
v_call: TRBV19
d_call: NA
clone_size: NA
cdr3_aa: CASAIRKNQPQHF

j_call: TRBJ1-1
v_call: TRBV6-5
d_call: TRBD1
clone_size: NA
cdr3_aa: CASSYSLGTGGLGAFF

j_call: TRBJ1-3
v_call: TRBV29-1
d_call: TRBD1
clone_size: NA
cdr3_aa: CSAVTGTGNTIYF

j_call: TRBJ2-5
v_call: TRBV7-3
d_call: TRBD1
clone_size: many
cdr3_aa: CASSLQGEGTQYF

j_call: TRBJ1-4
v_call: TRBV12-5
d_call: TRBD1
clone_size: NA
cdr3_aa: CASGFRDRDNEKLFF

j_call: TRBJ1-4
v_call: TRBV10-3
d_call: TRBD1
clone_size: few
cdr3_aa: CAISGTGALREKLFF

j_call: TRBJ2-6
v_call: TRBV7-2
d_call: TRBD1
clone_size: NA
cdr3_aa: CASSSGTGAEISGANVLTF

j_call: TRBJ2-7
v_call: TRBV10-1
d_call: TRBD2
clone_size: many
cdr3_aa: CASSESLGTSEQYF

j_call: TRBJ2-7
v_call: TRBV2
d_call: NA
clone_size: many
cdr3_aa: CASSEWGTSSYEQYF

j_call: NA
v_call: TRBV7-6
d_call: TRBD2
clone_size: NA
cdr3_aa: CASSSTSGNEQFF

j_call: TRBJ2-6
v_call: TRBV13
d_call: NA
clone_size: many
cdr3_aa: CASSVGATLTGANVLTF

j_call: TRBJ1-4
v_call: TRBV5-1
d_call: NA
clone_size: NA
cdr3_aa: CASSPWTGSNEKLFF

j_call: TRBJ2-5
v_call: TRBV20-1
d_call: TRBD2
clone_size: NA
cdr3_aa: CSAYPGLAIETQYF

j_call: TRBJ1-2
v_call: TRBV4-2
d_call: NA
clone_size: NA
cdr3_aa: CASSQDLMPGNHYGYTF

j_call: TRBJ2-5
v_call: TRBV7-3
d_call: TRBD2
clone_size: NA
cdr3_aa: CASSPLGSGRAFAQETQYF

j_call: TRBJ1-6
v_call: TRBV3-1
d_call: TRBD1
clone_size: NA
cdr3_aa: CASSLGTGYNSPLHF

j_call: TRBJ2-7
v_call: TRBV7-2
d_call: NA
clone_size: many
cdr3_aa: CASRDTRFHEQYF

j_call: TRBJ2-7
v_call: TRBV20-1
d_call: TRBD2
clone_size: few
cdr3_aa: CSAMGLAGASYEQYF

j_call: TRBJ2-7
v_call: TRBV28
d_call: NA
clone_size: NA
cdr3_aa: CASSLSLGAEQYF

j_call: TRBJ2-7
v_call: TRBV19
d_call: NA
clone_size: NA
cdr3_aa: CASSTNTVYEQYF

j_call: TRBJ2-7
v_call: TRBV12-3/TRBV12-4
d_call: NA
clone_size: NA
cdr3_aa: CASRAQEYSSYEQYF

j_call: TRBJ2-7
v_call: TRBV10-1
d_call: NA
clone_size: NA
cdr3_aa: CASAGPGSYEQYF

j_call: TRBJ1-5
v_call: TRBV6-1
d_call: TRBD1
clone_size: few
cdr3_aa: CASSPSGQGRRQPQHF

j_call: TRBJ1-1
v_call: TRBV7-2
d_call: NA
clone_size: many
cdr3_aa: CASSRTLGTEAFF

j_call: TRBJ2-2
v_call: TRBV9
d_call: TRBD1
clone_size: NA
cdr3_aa: CASSGDRGLITGELFF

j_call: TRBJ2-5
v_call: TRBV11-2
d_call: TRBD2
clone_size: few
cdr3_aa: CASSPRGLAAQETQYF

j_call: TRBJ2-5
v_call: TRBV7-9
d_call: NA
clone_size: NA
cdr3_aa: CASSLATGRGETQYF

j_call: TRBJ1-6
v_call: TRBV20-1
d_call: NA
clone_size: many
cdr3_aa: CSARDVQGGGNSPLHF

j_call: TRBJ2-7
v_call: TRBV10-3
d_call: NA
clone_size: NA
cdr3_aa: CAIKDGGLYEQYF